Following are 19 T cell receptor beta chains from one sample sequenced in a study of cytomegalovirus exposure and HLA in healthy donors. Amplification used 60 Vbeta primers and 13 Jbeta primers. Profiling relied on immunoSEQ multiplex PCR, and the TCRdb table lists in-frame clones only, not all of them. The repertoire holds under 200,000 clones, with roughly four fifths as singletons. Sample: PBMCs. The receptors derive from a young woman in good health and CMV-seronegative.

The rearrangement uses TRBV6-6 and TRBJ2-7, with 7 positions matching TRBD1. The V gene's germline CDR1 is MNHNY and CDR2 SVGAGI (reference sequence). V lost 5 bases to trimming and J lost 4 bases; unmatched junction nucleotides: 8. The CDR3 consists of 14 residues. The CDR3 region has the DNA TGTGCCAGCAGTGTGCCGGGACAGTTATACGAGCAGTACTTC. This gives the protein CASSVPGQLYEQYF.

J is TRBJ2-1 and V is TRBV5-1, with 7 bases lining up with TRBD2. The ends lost 3 bases at V and 3 bases at J; junction bases unmatched: 9. The CDR3 has 16 amino acids. Germline assignment: CDR1 SGHRS and CDR2 YFSETQ. The DNA of the CDR3 is TGCGCCAGCAGCTCCCGGAGTGGCGGGAGCTACAATGAGCAGTTCTTC. Protein sequence: CASSSRSGGSYNEQFF.

The rearrangement links TRBV28 to TRBJ2-2, with 14 bases aligning to TRBD2. The trim removed 5 bases at V and 5 bases at J, leaving 7 bases unmatched. The CDR3 is made up of 17 amino acids. Germline loops: CDR1 MDHEN, CDR2 SYDVKM. CDR3 in DNA: TGTGCCAGCAGTCTAGGGACTAGCGGGAGAGAAACCGGGGAGCTGTTTTTT. It specifies CASSLGTSGRETGELFF. The whole variable domain, remainder taken from reference TRBV28 and TRBJ2-2, is DVKVTQSSRYLVKRTGEKVFLECVQDMDHENMFWYRQDPGLGLRLIYFSYDVKMKEKGDIPEGYSVSREKKERFSLILESASTNQTSMYLCASSLGTSGRETGELFFGEGSRLTVL.

Details on this clone: Relative to the germline gene, one junction end is altered; a read error may explain this. This chain joins TRBV7-9 and TRBJ1-1, with 7 bases lining up with TRBD1. This CDR3 is 16 amino acids long. In germline, CDR1 is SEHNR, CDR2 FQNEAQ (reference sequence). The CDR3 region is CSSSFGQVKFDTEAFF. CDR3 in DNA: TGTTCCAGCAGCTTTGGACAGGTTAAATTTGACACTGAAGCTTTCTTT. The entire variable domain, with the rest obtained from reference TRBV7-9 and TRBJ1-1, is as follows: DTGVSQNPRHKITKRGQNVTFRCDPISEHNRLYWYRQTLGQGPEFLTYFQNEAQLEKSRLLSDRFSAERPKGSFSTLEIQRTEQGDSAMYLCSSSFGQVKFDTEAFFGQGTRLTVV.

The J gene is TRBJ2-3, the V gene TRBV29-1; 9 nucleotides match TRBD2. The V gene end was trimmed by 1 base and the J gene end by 3 bases; junction bases not matched to a gene: 5. This CDR3 contains 15 residues. Looked up from germline, CDR1 is SQVTM and CDR2 is ANQGSEA. CDR3 sequence: CSVEGREGRTDTQYF. DNA of the CDR3: TGCAGCGTTGAAGGGCGGGAGGGCAGGACAGATACGCAGTATTTT.

The chain recombines TRBV13 with TRBJ2-5; the D gene is possibly TRBD1 (7 bases). V lost 2 bases to trimming and J lost 5 bases, with 18 bases between them. Germline loops: CDR1 PRHDT, CDR2 FYEKMQ (reference sequence). There are 16 residues in the CDR3. The CDR3 region is CASSLPAGGGQETQYF. The CDR3 DNA sequence: TGTGCCAGCAGCTTACCAGCTGGAGGGGGCCAGGAGACCCAGTACTTC.

The J gene is TRBJ2-7, the V gene TRBV10-2; 9 positions match TRBD1. V gave up 0 bases and J gave up 6 bases; unmatched junction bases: 9. Germline V lookup: CDR1 WSHSY, CDR2 SAAADI. CDR3 length: 16 amino acids. The chain's CDR3 is CASSESGDRGYLEQYV. The CDR3 region has the DNA TGCGCCAGCAGTGAGTCGGGTGACAGGGGGTATCTCGAGCAGTACGTC.

This clone was observed a handful of times. The V call is TRBV5-6, the J call TRBJ2-7; 7 bases are shared with TRBD1. The CDR3 consists of 14 residues. The germline V gene has CDR1 SGHDT and CDR2 YYEEEE. The V gene end was trimmed by 6 bases and the J gene end by 4 bases; junction bases not matched to a gene: 10. Written as DNA, the CDR3 is TGTGCCAGCACCTCCGGGACAGCAATTTACGAGCAGTACGTC. Its protein product is CASTSGTAIYEQYV.

The chain employs TRBV4-3 and TRBJ1-6; D is unclear. V dropped 0 bases and J dropped 10 bases, with 7 bases sitting between them. The germline gives CDR1 LGHNA, CDR2 YSLEER. This CDR3 region has 13 residues. The DNA for the CDR3 is TGCGCCAGCAGCCAAGATCAGTTCTCACCCCTCCACTTT. It yields the protein CASSQDQFSPLHF.

The gene calls are TRBV7-9 and TRBJ2-1, with D possibly TRBD2 on 6 matching bases. CDR3 size: 19 residues. Per the germline V gene, CDR1 is SEHNR and CDR2 is FQNEAQ (reference sequence). V lost 1 base and J lost 1, with 20 bases in between. CDR3 in amino acids: CASSLETGSLEGSYNEQFF. The CDR3 nucleotides read TGTGCCAGCAGCTTAGAGACCGGGAGCCTAGAAGGGTCCTACAATGAGCAGTTCTTC.

This rearrangement joins TRBV6-5 to TRBJ1-6; D might be TRBD1 (6 bases). Looked up from germline, CDR1 is MNHEY and CDR2 is SVGAGI. CDR3 length equals 16 residues. Trimming pared 2 bases from V and 10 bases from J, leaving 18 bases between. This chain's CDR3 is CASSYGFMDRDSPLHF. DNA of the CDR3: TGTGCCAGCAGTTACGGGTTTATGGACAGAGACTCACCCCTCCACTTT.

Remarks on this clone: One end of the junction is discordant with germline, which a read error may explain. This chain joins TRBV29-1 and TRBJ2-5, with 8 bases matching TRBD1. CDR3 length: 11 residues. The germline V gene has CDR1 SQVTM and CDR2 ANQGSEA. The CDR3 nucleotides are TGCAGCGCACAGGGGGGTGAGACCCGGTACTTC. The encoded protein is CSAQGGETRYF.

The chain links TRBV19 to TRBJ1-5; D not resolved. Trimming cost V 6 bases and J 3 bases, with 12 bases left between them. Germline V lookup: CDR1 LNHDA, CDR2 SQIVND (reference sequence). This CDR3 has 14 amino acids. The CDR3 DNA sequence: TGTGCCAGTAGCCTGGAGGTGTACAATCAGCCCCAGCATTTT. Translating gives CASSLEVYNQPQHF.

This chain uses TRBV18 with TRBJ2-1; 13 bases map to TRBD2. The germline V gene has CDR1 KGHSH and CDR2 LQKENI. The CDR3 extends over 18 amino acids. V trimming: 4 bases; J trimming: 4 bases; junction bases outside the gene matches: 10. In nucleotides, the CDR3 is TGTGCCAGCTCACAGGGACTAGCGGGGTTAACGGGTTACAATGAGCAGTTCTTC. It encodes CASSQGLAGLTGYNEQFF.

The V call is TRBV27, the J call TRBJ2-7, with TRBD1 matching 10 bases. Unmatched junction bases numbered 9, after V lost 4 bases and J lost 3 bases. The CDR3 sequence is 16 residues long. Germline V gives CDR1 MNHEY, CDR2 SMNVEV (reference sequence). The CDR3 is CASSSRQGATYYEQYF. CDR3 sequence (DNA): TGTGCCAGCAGTTCTAGACAGGGGGCAACCTACTACGAGCAGTACTTC.

This clone was detected once. CDR3 coding DNA: TGTGCCAGCAGAAGCGACAGGGGACGCGGCTACACCTTC. Its protein is CASRSDRGRGYTF. V is TRBV6-5 and J is TRBJ1-2; 8 bases fit TRBD1. V shed 6 bases and J 8 bases; nucleotides not matched to a gene: 8. The CDR3 runs to 13 residues. The germline V gene has CDR1 MNHEY and CDR2 SVGAGI.

On this clone itself: A junction boundary mismatches the germline segment, possibly from a read error. V and J are TRBV5-1 and TRBJ1-2; weak D call: TRBD1 (6 bases). From germline, CDR1 is SGHRS and CDR2 YFSETQ. The CDR3 totals 15 residues. CDR3 DNA: TGCGCCAGCAGCTTCCTACAGGGAGCTAAATATGGCTACACCTTC. This translates into CASSFLQGAKYGYTF.

V usage is TRBV2 and J usage is TRBJ1-1; 7 bases match TRBD1. Per germline, CDR1 SNHLY and CDR2 FYNNEI. J gave up 5 bases and V 6 bases, and 3 bases lay outside the gene matches. The CDR3 loop spans 12 amino acids. The DNA of the CDR3 is TGTGCCAGCAGGGCGACAGGGACTGAAGCTTTCTTT. Amino acid sequence: CASRATGTEAFF.

The genes are TRBV7-9 and TRBJ2-7; D is undetermined. Per germline, CDR1 SEHNR and CDR2 FQNEAQ (reference sequence). The CDR3 contains 14 residues. V was shortened by 4 bases and J by 0 bases, with 10 bases between the two germline ends. CDR3 sequence reads: CASSSAANSYEQYV. CDR3 coding DNA: TGTGCCAGCAGCTCGGCGGCAAACTCCTACGAGCAGTACGTC.